This T cell receptor (beta chain) was retrieved from a study of T cells in Graves' hyperthyroidism and ophthalmopathy. Amplified TCR beta CDR3 regions came from RNA transcripts. The HTBI primer set drove a first-round RT-PCR of the TCR CDR3. TCRdb passed the multiplex PCR reads through MiXCR, listing each CDR3 protein once. The profile covers 600,000 to 900,000 distinct CDR3 sequences, with 16% appearing a single time and over 7.5% taken by the ten largest. Germline V gene sequence: CDR1 SNHLY, CDR2 FYNNEI. This CDR3 is built from 15 residues. V lost 4 bases and J lost 3, with 15 bases in between. This clonotype has just a few counts. Its antigen is still unknown. General study results and limits: Prediction of ophthalmopathy progression came a median around 6.1 months pre-onset.

Aged 18 to 65, the patients had hyperthyroidism that was newly diagnosed and had lasted under 2 months. The sequenced sample was blood. This clonotype was obtained from a man aged 18 to 29 with Graves' hyperthyroidism. The V gene is TRBV2, the J gene TRBJ1-2; D perhaps matches TRBD1 (6 bases). This CDR3 reads CASSGLGGDYYGYTF. CDR3 nucleotides: TGTGCCAGCAGTGGATTAGGGGGGGATTACTATGGCTACACCTTC. Variable domain in full (rest from reference TRBV2 and TRBJ1-2): EPEVTQTPSHQVTQMGQEVILRCVPISNHLYFYWYRQILGQKVEFLVSFYNNEISEKSEIFDDQFSVERPDGSNFTLKIRSTKLEDSAMYFCASSGLGGDYYGYTFGSGTRLTVV.